The present TCR beta chain was sequenced within a study of control samples from healthy donors and cancer patients (dated by TCRdb to about 2020). Trimmed from V: 4 bases; trimmed from J: 4 bases; junction bases lacking a gene match: 5. From the cysteine up to the phenylalanine, the CDR3 has a length of 14 residues. Of all the DNA, just the CDR3 is kept, 42 bases in frame from base 1. From the germline V gene, CDR1 is ENHRY and CDR2 is SYGVKD. Remarks on this clone: This receptor's antigen is unknown. The sample holds no much larger clone one base away, and base qualities are not on file.

The library was built by means of the immunoSEQ multiplex PCR assay. This is the immuneACCESS table as TCRdb keeps it, with only in-frame sequences that have V and J called. A part of the clones is gone; compared with another copy, unresolved V genes explain less than half, and the rest is unexplained. This sample is represented by 60,000 to 75,000 clones; roughly 87% of them were singletons. The ten largest clonotypes hold less than 6% of the sample. Here the chain combines TRBV10-3 and TRBJ1-2, with 8 central nucleotides matching TRBD1. The sequence came from a man aged 55 to 70 with colorectal cancer. Sequencing was done on a sample of PBMCs. CDR3 region: CAISADRASYGYTF. The DNA is TGTGCCATCAGTGCGGACAGGGCGAGCTATGGCTACACCTTC.